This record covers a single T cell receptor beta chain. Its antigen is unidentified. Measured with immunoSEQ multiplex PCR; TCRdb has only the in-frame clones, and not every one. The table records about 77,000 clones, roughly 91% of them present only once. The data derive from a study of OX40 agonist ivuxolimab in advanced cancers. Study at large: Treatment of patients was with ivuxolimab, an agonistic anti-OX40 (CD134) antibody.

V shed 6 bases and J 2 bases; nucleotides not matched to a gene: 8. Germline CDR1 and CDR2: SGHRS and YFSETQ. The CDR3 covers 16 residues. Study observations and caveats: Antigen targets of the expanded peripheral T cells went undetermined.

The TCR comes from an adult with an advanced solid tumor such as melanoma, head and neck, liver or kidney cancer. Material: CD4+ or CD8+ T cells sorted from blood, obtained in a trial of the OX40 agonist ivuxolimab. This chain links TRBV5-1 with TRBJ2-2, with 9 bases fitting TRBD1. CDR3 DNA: TGCGCCAGCACCATGCCGGGACAGGGTAACACCGGGGAGCTGTTTTTT. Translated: CASTMPGQGNTGELFF.